The 15 T cell receptor beta chains below were found in one sample sequenced in a study of metastatic and nonmetastatic thyroid tumors. TCRdb re-called clones via MiXCR from the PCR reads. The sample shows tens of thousands of clones, about a sixth of them seen only once. Thyroid surgery had not been preceded by any treatment in any patient. Sequenced input: tumor tissue. The receptors were gathered from a female donor with papillary thyroid cancer or a benign thyroid nodule (not recorded which). Some clones in this sample may be carry-over from other donors' samples.

This clone was seen many times. The chain carries TRBV5-1 and TRBJ1-6; 7 bases line up with TRBD1. Trimming took 7 bases from V and 14 from J; bases not matched to a gene: 9. Per germline, CDR1 SGHRS and CDR2 YFSETQ. The CDR3 loop spans 12 amino acids. The CDR3 DNA is TGCGCCAGCGGACAGGACGGGAAATCCCTCCACTTT. It is translated as CASGQDGKSLHF. Full variable domain (outside the CDR3, taken from reference TRBV5-1 and TRBJ1-6): KAGVTQTPRYLIKTRGQQVTLSCSPISGHRSVSWYQQTPGQGLQFLFEYFSETQRNKGNFPGRFSGRQFSNSRSEMNVSTLELGDSALYLCASGQDGKSLHFGNGTRLTVT.

This clone was observed many times. The CDR3 loop reads CASSLAVLSADTQYF. The CDR3 region has the DNA TGTGCCAGCAGCTTAGCGGTGTTGTCTGCAGATACGCAGTATTTT. The chain uses TRBV7-2 and TRBJ2-3; D is ambiguous. Looked up from germline, CDR1 is SGHTA and CDR2 is FQGNSA. The CDR3 covers 15 residues. V lost 0 bases and J lost 4, with 11 bases in between.

This clone was observed many times. V and J are TRBV13 and TRBJ2-4, with no clear D. Germline CDR1 and CDR2: PRHDT and FYEKMQ (reference sequence). Trimming shortened V by 2 bases and J by 1 base, and 3 bases separated the two germline ends. The CDR3 covers 13 residues. CDR3 sequence (DNA): TGTGCCAGCAGCTTATCGGCCAAAAACATTCAGTACTTC. Amino acid sequence: CASSLSAKNIQYF.

The sample holds many counts of this clone. This sequence joins TRBV20-1 and TRBJ2-7; D perhaps matches TRBD2 (6 bases). This CDR3 comprises 18 residues. The germline V gene encodes CDR1 DFQATT and CDR2 SNEGSKA (reference sequence). The ends were cut back, 0 bases at V and 0 bases at J, with 21 bases in the middle. The CDR3 region is CSARDIRWTGRNSYEQYF. The CDR3 DNA reads as TGCAGTGCTAGAGATATTAGGTGGACGGGGAGGAACTCCTACGAGCAGTACTTC.

Only one count was recorded for this clone. The CDR3, as DNA: TGTGCCAGCAGCTTCTTACAGTTTGGGTTCAATGAGCAGTTCTTC. This sequence encodes CASSFLQFGFNEQFF. The chain links TRBV5-6 to TRBJ2-1; D gene uncertain. The V end was cut by 2 bases, the J end by 6 bases, with 15 bases between. Germline CDR1 reads SGHDT; CDR2 reads YYEEEE. The CDR3 totals 15 residues.

Comments on this clone: It may be a read error: a sequence one base away is much more abundant. The chain's CDR3 is CASTLGGLAVTDTQYF. The CDR3 DNA is TGTGCCAGCACCTTAGGAGGACTAGCTGTCACAGATACGCAGTATTTT. The chain is built from TRBV12-3 or TRBV12-4 and TRBJ2-3, with 8 bases matching TRBD2. J gave up 2 bases and V 7 bases, and 11 bases lay outside the gene matches. This CDR3 comprises 16 residues.

This clone appeared many times. The chain joins TRBV20-1 to TRBJ2-3, with D tentatively TRBD2 (5 bases). The germline V gene has CDR1 DFQATT and CDR2 SNEGSKA (reference sequence). Between the trimmed V and J ends, which lost 0 bases and 2 bases, there was a span of 9 bases. This CDR3 comprises 14 residues. The CDR3 loop reads CSARDRGNTDTQYF. The CDR3 DNA reads TGCAGTGCTAGAGATCGGGGTAACACAGATACGCAGTATTTT.

As regards this clone: This could be a read error, since a much larger clone is one nucleotide away. This sequence joins TRBV4-3 and TRBJ2-2; 8 bases are a match to TRBD2. The germline V gene encodes CDR1 LGHNA and CDR2 YSLEER. This CDR3 comprises 17 residues. CDR3 DNA: TGCGCCAGCAGCCAACGGGCGGCGGGGGGCTACACCTGGGAGCTGTTTTTT. Protein sequence: CASSQRAAGGYTWELFF.

This clone was detected many times. This sample also contains other DNA sequences that code for the same CDR3. The chain is built from TRBV20-1 and TRBJ2-5, with a tentative D call TRBD1 (5 bases). With 2 bases removed from V and 1 base from J, the gap between germline ends came to 11 bases. The V gene's germline CDR1 is DFQATT and CDR2 SNEGSKA (reference sequence). This CDR3 is built from 14 residues. This chain's CDR3 is CSARTGRGQETQYF. In DNA, the CDR3 is TGCAGTGCTAGAACCGGTAGGGGCCAAGAGACCCAGTACTTC.

This clone showed up many times. This rearrangement joins TRBV6-5 to TRBJ2-6, with 7 bases that match TRBD2. The germline V gene encodes CDR1 MNHEY and CDR2 SVGAGI. The CDR3 runs to 18 residues. V lost 6 bases to trimming and J lost 0 bases; unmatched junction nucleotides: 11. Here the CDR3 DNA reads TGTGCCAGCAGGCCATACCTGGGGGGGGACTCTGGGGCCAACGTCCTGACTTTC. It codes for CASRPYLGGDSGANVLTF.

On this clone: This may come from a read error, since a much larger clone is one base off. Other DNA sequences in this specimen translate into the identical CDR3. V gene TRBV7-3 combines with J gene TRBJ2-5, with D tentatively TRBD2 (8 bases). Per the germline V gene, CDR1 is SGHTA and CDR2 is FQGTGA. The CDR3 sequence is 17 residues long. V lost 0 bases and J 5 bases, leaving 19 bases between the germline ends. The CDR3 sequence: CASSLTAPGGGQETQYF. The CDR3, as DNA: TGTGCCAGCAGCTTAACTGCACCGGGAGGGGGCCAGGAGACCCAGTACTTC.

This clone was counted many times. The chain is built from TRBV5-1 and TRBJ2-2, with 11 bases lining up with TRBD2. The V segment lost 0 bases and the J segment 6 bases; nucleotides outside the gene matches: 7. Germline values: CDR1 SGHRS, CDR2 YFSETQ. The length of the CDR3 is 17 residues. The CDR3 spells CASSLVPGLAVSGELFF. CDR3 nucleotide sequence: TGCGCCAGCAGCTTGGTCCCGGGACTAGCGGTATCCGGGGAGCTGTTTTTT.

The chain carries TRBV6-1 and TRBJ2-3, with D perhaps TRBD2 (6 bases). Germline CDR1 and CDR2: MNHNS and SASEGT. V lost 6 bases and J 5 bases, leaving 9 bases between the germline ends. CDR3 length equals 12 residues. The CDR3 DNA is TGTGCCAGCAGATGGAGGGAAGATACGCAGTATTTT. It translates to CASRWREDTQYF.

This clone was detected ten times or more. The chain uses TRBV20-1 and TRBJ2-1, with 15 bases identical to TRBD2. The ends lost 5 bases at V and 9 bases at J; junction bases unmatched: 2. From germline, CDR1 is DFQATT and CDR2 SNEGSKA (reference sequence). The CDR3 covers 13 residues. The CDR3: CSAWTSGRVEQFF. CDR3 nucleotides: TGCAGTGCTTGGACTAGCGGGAGGGTTGAGCAGTTCTTC.

As concerns this clone: This may stem from a read error, because a much larger clone lies one nucleotide away. This sample also contains other DNA sequences that code for the same CDR3. The chain carries TRBV4-2 and TRBJ2-3, with 9 nucleotides matching TRBD2. This CDR3 comprises 17 residues. CDR1 LGHNA and CDR2 YNFKEQ come from the germline V gene. Trimming removed 4 bases from V and 2 bases from J; junction bases left unmatched: 10. CDR3 nucleotides: TGTGCCAGCAGCCGATCATCTAGCGGGGCTGCCACAGATACGCAGTATTTT. Encoded protein: CASSRSSSGAATDTQYF.